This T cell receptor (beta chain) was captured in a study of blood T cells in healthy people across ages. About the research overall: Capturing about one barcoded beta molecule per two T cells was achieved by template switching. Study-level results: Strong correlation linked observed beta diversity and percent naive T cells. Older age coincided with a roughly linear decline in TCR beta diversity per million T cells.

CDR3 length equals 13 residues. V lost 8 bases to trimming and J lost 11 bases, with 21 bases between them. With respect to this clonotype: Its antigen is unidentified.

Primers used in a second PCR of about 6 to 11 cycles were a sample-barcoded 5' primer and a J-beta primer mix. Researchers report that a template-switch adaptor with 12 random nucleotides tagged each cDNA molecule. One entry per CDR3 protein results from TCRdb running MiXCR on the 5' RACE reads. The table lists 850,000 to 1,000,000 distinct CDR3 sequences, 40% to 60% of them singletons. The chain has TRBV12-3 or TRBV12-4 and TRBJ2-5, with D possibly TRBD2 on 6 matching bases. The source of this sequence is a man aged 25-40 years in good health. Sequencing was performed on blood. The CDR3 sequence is CASGRRAASEQYF. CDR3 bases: TGTGCCAGCGGGAGGAGGGCGGCGAGTGAGCAGTACTTC.